These 15 T cell receptor beta chains originate from one sample sequenced in a study of shared clonotypes between healthy human individuals. Sequencing was performed with immunoSEQ multiplex PCR; in TCRdb, only in-frame clones are kept and a portion is missing. The data hold about 110,000 clones, with around 68% observed a single time. Material: memory CD8+ T cells sorted from blood. Regarding subset: CD45RO+ cells pooled with CCR7-negative TemRA cells. Receptors were obtained from a woman aged 25 to 39 in good health.

This rearrangement joins TRBV29-1 to TRBJ2-1, with 7 bases identical to TRBD2. V lost 1 base and J lost 7; bases outside the gene matches: 7. The CDR3 is 14 residues long. Per germline, CDR1 SQVTM and CDR2 ANQGSEA. CDR3 nucleotide sequence: TGCAGCGTTGAAGGGAGCGGGGATGGAAATGAGCAGTTCTTC. Protein: CSVEGSGDGNEQFF.

The chain has TRBV2 and TRBJ2-7; 9 nucleotides line up with TRBD1. The CDR3 extends over 20 amino acids. Per the germline V gene, CDR1 is SNHLY and CDR2 is FYNNEI. V lost 6 bases to trimming and J lost 1 base; unmatched junction nucleotides: 22. The CDR3 DNA reads as TGTGCCAGCAGCCACAGCCGGGACAGGGAAAAACTCCCGAGGTCCTACGAGCAGTACTTC. Translated: CASSHSRDREKLPRSYEQYF.

The chain employs TRBV27 and TRBJ2-7, with 11 nucleotides matching TRBD1. CDR1 is MNHEY, CDR2 SMNVEV, per germline (reference sequence). CDR3 length: 17 residues. V lost 5 bases and J lost 3; bases outside the gene matches: 12. CDR3 sequence: CASSPLHSDRGLYEQYF. Written as DNA, the CDR3 is TGTGCCAGCAGTCCCCTCCATTCGGACAGGGGGCTCTACGAGCAGTACTTC.

This chain's CDR3 is CASSAVQRENTEAFF. The CDR3 region has the DNA TGTGCCAGCAGTGCCGTCCAACGGGAAAACACTGAAGCTTTCTTT. V and J are TRBV25-1 and TRBJ1-1; D gene ambiguous. CDR1 and CDR2 (germline): MGHDK, SYGVNS. The CDR3 runs 15 residues. The V end lost 4 bases, the J end lost 2 bases, and 14 bases lay between the germline ends.

The V gene is TRBV28, the J gene TRBJ2-7, with no clear D. The germline CDR1 and CDR2 sequences are MDHEN and SYDVKM. With 2 bases removed from V and 4 bases from J, the gap between germline ends came to 3 bases. This CDR3 is built from 11 residues. The CDR3 bases are TGTGCCAGCAGTTTAAGGTACGAGCAGTACTTC. Translating it yields CASSLRYEQYF. Drawing the rest from reference TRBV28 and TRBJ2-7, the complete variable domain is DVKVTQSSRYLVKRTGEKVFLECVQDMDHENMFWYRQDPGLGLRLIYFSYDVKMKEKGDIPEGYSVSREKKERFSLILESASTNQTSMYLCASSLRYEQYFGPGTRLTVT.

This clone appeared many times. The chain joins TRBV6-4 to TRBJ2-1; 10 nucleotides line up with TRBD2. Trimming removed 7 bases from V and 6 bases from J; junction bases left unmatched: 9. The CDR3 loop spans 15 amino acids. Germline assignment: CDR1 MRHNA and CDR2 SNTAGT. The CDR3, as DNA: TGTGCCAGCACTCATCTAGCGGGAGAGGGCAATGAGCAGTTCTTC. Translated, it gives CASTHLAGEGNEQFF.

The gene calls are TRBV5-1 and TRBJ1-2, with D unclear. Germline V gives CDR1 SGHRS, CDR2 YFSETQ. Trimming cost V 2 bases and J 4 bases, with 12 bases left between them. This CDR3 has 14 amino acids. The CDR3 DNA follows: TGCGCCAGCAGCTTTGGCGGTAGGTCCTATGGCTACACCTTC. It codes for CASSFGGRSYGYTF.

This clone was counted ten times or more. This chain links TRBV27 with TRBJ2-1; 8 bases fit TRBD1. From germline, CDR1 is MNHEY and CDR2 SMNVEV (reference sequence). V lost 7 bases to trimming and J lost 6 bases; unmatched junction nucleotides: 8. This CDR3 has 14 residues. CDR3: CASTQGAGVNEQFF. DNA for the CDR3: TGTGCCAGCACCCAGGGGGCAGGAGTCAATGAGCAGTTCTTC.

This rearrangement joins TRBV5-6 to TRBJ2-7; 7 nucleotides align to TRBD1. V gave up 0 bases and J gave up 4 bases; unmatched junction bases: 4. The CDR3 loop spans 14 amino acids. The germline V gene has CDR1 SGHDT and CDR2 YYEEEE. CDR3 protein: CASSLGGTVYEQYF. Here the CDR3 DNA reads TGTGCCAGCAGCTTGGGTGGGACAGTATACGAGCAGTACTTC.

The chain recombines TRBV27 with TRBJ2-7; 8 bases match TRBD1. The CDR3 covers 15 residues. J gave up 2 bases and V 6 bases, and 9 bases lay outside the gene matches. CDR1 MNHEY and CDR2 SMNVEV come from the germline V gene (reference sequence). DNA of the CDR3: TGTGCCAGCAGCGGGTGGACAGGGACGACCTACGAGCAGTACTTC. This sequence encodes CASSGWTGTTYEQYF.

The rearrangement joins TRBV2 to TRBJ1-5; D remains ambiguous. The ends were cut back, 3 bases at V and 0 bases at J, with 9 bases in the middle. CDR1 is SNHLY, CDR2 FYNNEI, per germline. The CDR3 has 15 amino acids. CDR3 bases: TGTGCCAGCAGTGATGACGGACTTAGCAATCAGCCCCAGCATTTT. Translation: CASSDDGLSNQPQHF.

The rearrangement uses TRBV28 and TRBJ2-7; 9 nucleotides agree with TRBD2. The V gene end was trimmed by 6 bases and the J gene end by 1 base; junction bases not matched to a gene: 7. The CDR3 totals 15 residues. The germline CDR1 and CDR2 sequences are MDHEN and SYDVKM. Here the CDR3 reads CASRRLAEGSYEQYF. DNA for the CDR3: TGTGCCAGCAGACGACTAGCGGAAGGTTCCTACGAGCAGTACTTC.

V gene TRBV9 combines with J gene TRBJ2-7; D possibly corresponds to TRBD1 (6 bases). The germline V and J ends were trimmed by 9 bases and 1 base, with 14 bases remaining between them. The CDR3 runs to 13 residues. Germline-derived CDR1 and CDR2 are SGDLS and YYNGEE. Written as DNA, the CDR3 is TGTGCCACCCCCCAGGGGTTTTCCTACGAGCAGTACTTC. It yields the protein CATPQGFSYEQYF.

This clone has a handful of counts. V usage is TRBV27 and J usage is TRBJ1-2; D gene unclear. There are 13 residues in the CDR3. V gave up 7 bases and J gave up 3 bases, with 12 bases separating them. CDR1 is MNHEY, CDR2 SMNVEV, per germline (reference sequence). The CDR3 reads CASKVRSYYGYTF. The CDR3 DNA reads TGTGCCAGCAAGGTAAGGTCCTACTATGGCTACACCTTC.

V gene TRBV4-1 combines with J gene TRBJ1-5; D remains unclear. In germline, CDR1 is MGHRA, CDR2 YSYEKL. V dropped 2 bases and J dropped 1 base, with 6 bases sitting between them. This CDR3 has 14 amino acids. The CDR3 nucleotides are TGCGCCAGCAGCCAACCCGGGAGCAATCAGCCCCAGCATTTT. Translated: CASSQPGSNQPQHF.